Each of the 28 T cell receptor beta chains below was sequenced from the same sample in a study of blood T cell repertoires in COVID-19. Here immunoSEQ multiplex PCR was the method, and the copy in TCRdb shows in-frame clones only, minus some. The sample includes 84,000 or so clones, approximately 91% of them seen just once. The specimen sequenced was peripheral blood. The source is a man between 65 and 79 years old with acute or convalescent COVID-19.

The CDR3 DNA is TGTGCCAGCTCACCCGCCGGACTGTCCCAAGAGACCCAGTACTTC. Protein product: CASSPAGLSQETQYF. The chain uses TRBV18 and TRBJ2-5; tentatively, D is TRBD2 (5 bases). The CDR3 loop spans 15 amino acids. Germline V CDR1 and CDR2: KGHSH, LQKENI. V lost 3 bases, J lost 1 base, and 12 bases lay in between.

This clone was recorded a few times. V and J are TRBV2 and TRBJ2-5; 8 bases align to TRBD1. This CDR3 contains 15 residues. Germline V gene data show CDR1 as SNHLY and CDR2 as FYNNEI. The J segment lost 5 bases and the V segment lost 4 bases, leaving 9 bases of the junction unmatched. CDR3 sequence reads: CASSGTGSYTETQYF. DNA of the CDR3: TGTGCCAGCAGTGGGACAGGGTCGTATACTGAGACCCAGTACTTC.

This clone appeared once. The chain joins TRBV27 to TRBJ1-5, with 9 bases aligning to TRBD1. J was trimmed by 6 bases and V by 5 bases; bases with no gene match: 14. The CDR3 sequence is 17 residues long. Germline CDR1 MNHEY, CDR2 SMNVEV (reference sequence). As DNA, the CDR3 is TGTGCCAGCAGTCGACGATTATCGGACAGGGGTACTCAGCCCCAGCATTTT. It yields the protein CASSRRLSDRGTQPQHF.

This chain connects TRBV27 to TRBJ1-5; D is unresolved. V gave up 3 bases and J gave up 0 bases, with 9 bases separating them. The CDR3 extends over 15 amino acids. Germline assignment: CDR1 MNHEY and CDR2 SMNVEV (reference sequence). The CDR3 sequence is CASSFAGFSNQPQHF. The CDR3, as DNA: TGTGCCAGCAGTTTCGCGGGTTTTAGCAATCAGCCCCAGCATTTT.

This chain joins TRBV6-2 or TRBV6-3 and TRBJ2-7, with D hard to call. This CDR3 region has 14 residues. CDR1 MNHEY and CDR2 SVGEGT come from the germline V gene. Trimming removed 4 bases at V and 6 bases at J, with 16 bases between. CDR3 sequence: CASSLTEISSEQYF. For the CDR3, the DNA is TGTGCCAGCAGTTTAACAGAGATCTCGAGCGAGCAGTACTTC.

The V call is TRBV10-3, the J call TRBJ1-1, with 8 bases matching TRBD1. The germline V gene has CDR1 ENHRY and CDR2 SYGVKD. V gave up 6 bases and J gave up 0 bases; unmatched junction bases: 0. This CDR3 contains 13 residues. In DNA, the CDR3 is TGTGCCATCAGGGGACAGGTGAACACTGAAGCTTTCTTT. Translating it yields CAIRGQVNTEAFF.

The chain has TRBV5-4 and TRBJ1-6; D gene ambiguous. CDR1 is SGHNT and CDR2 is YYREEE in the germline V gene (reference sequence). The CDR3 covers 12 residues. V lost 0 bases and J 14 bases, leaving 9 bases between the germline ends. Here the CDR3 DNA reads TGTGCCAGCAGCTTGGATGACTTCACCCTCCACTTT. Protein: CASSLDDFTLHF.

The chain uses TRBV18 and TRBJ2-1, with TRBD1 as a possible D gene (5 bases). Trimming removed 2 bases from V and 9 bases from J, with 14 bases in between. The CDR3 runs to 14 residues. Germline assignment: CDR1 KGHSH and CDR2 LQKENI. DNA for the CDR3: TGTGCCAGCTCACCAACAGGAAGCAGGACTGAGCAGTTCTTC. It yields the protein CASSPTGSRTEQFF.

The CDR3 loop is CASSKGRRQPQHF. The DNA for the CDR3 is TGTGCCAGCAGCAAAGGAAGGAGACAGCCCCAGCATTTT. The chain uses TRBV21-1 and TRBJ1-5. TRBV21-1 is designated a pseudogene. CDR3 length equals 13 residues.

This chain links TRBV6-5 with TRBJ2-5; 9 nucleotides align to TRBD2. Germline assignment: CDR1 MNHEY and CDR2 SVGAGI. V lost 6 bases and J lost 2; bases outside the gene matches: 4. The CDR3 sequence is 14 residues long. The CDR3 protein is CASRVSGGQETQYF. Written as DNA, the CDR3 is TGTGCCAGCAGGGTTAGCGGGGGACAAGAGACCCAGTACTTC.

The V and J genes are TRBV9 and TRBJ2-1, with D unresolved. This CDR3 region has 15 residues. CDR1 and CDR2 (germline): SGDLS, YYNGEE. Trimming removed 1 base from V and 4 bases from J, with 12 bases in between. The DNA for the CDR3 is TGTGCCAGCAGCGTAAGAAGCGCTCGTTACAATGAGCAGTTCTTC. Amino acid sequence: CASSVRSARYNEQFF. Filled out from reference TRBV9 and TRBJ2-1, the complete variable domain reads DSGVTQTPKHLITATGQRVTLRCSPRSGDLSVYWYQQSLDQGLQFLIQYYNGEERAKGNILERFSAQQFPDLHSELNLSSLELGDSALYFCASSVRSARYNEQFFGPGTRLTVL.

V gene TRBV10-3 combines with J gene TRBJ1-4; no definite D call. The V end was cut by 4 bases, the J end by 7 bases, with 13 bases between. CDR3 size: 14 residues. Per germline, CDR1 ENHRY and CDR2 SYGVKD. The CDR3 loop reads CAISGTRPGEKLFF. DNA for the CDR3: TGTGCCATCAGTGGTACGAGGCCGGGTGAAAAACTGTTTTTT.

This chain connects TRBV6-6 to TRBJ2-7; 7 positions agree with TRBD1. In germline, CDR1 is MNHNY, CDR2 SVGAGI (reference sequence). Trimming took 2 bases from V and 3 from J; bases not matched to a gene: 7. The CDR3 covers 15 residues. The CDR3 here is CASSYGQAFFYEQYF. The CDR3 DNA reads TGTGCCAGCAGTTACGGACAGGCCTTTTTCTACGAGCAGTACTTC.

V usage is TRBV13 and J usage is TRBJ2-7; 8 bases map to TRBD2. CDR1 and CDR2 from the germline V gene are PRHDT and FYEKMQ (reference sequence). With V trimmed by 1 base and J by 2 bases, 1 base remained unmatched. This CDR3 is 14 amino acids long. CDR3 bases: TGTGCCAGCAGCTTAGCGGGACTAGCCTACGAGCAGTACTTC. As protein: CASSLAGLAYEQYF.

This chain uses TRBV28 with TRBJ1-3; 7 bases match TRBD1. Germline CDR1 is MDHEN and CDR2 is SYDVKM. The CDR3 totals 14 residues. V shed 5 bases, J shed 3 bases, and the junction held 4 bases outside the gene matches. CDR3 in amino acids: CASSRGQLGNTIYF. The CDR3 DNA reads TGTGCCAGCAGTAGGGGACAGCTTGGAAACACCATATATTTT.

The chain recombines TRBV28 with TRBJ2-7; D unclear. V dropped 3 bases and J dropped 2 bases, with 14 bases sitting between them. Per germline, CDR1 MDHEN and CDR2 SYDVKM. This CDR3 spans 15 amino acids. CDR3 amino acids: CASSFLSQIPYEQYF. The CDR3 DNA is TGTGCCAGCAGTTTCCTTTCCCAGATCCCCTACGAGCAGTACTTC.

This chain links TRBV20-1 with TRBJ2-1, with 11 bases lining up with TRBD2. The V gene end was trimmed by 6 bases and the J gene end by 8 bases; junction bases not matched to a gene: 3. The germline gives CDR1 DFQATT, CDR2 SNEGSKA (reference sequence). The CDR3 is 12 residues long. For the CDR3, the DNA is TGCAGTGCGAGTAGCGGGAGGGATGAGCAGTTCTTC. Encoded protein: CSASSGRDEQFF.

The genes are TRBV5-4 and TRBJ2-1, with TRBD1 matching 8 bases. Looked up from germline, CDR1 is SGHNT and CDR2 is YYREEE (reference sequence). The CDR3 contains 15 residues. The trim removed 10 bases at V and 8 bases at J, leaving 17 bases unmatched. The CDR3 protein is CAATQGGFRSDEQFF. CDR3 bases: TGTGCCGCTACACAGGGGGGATTCAGGTCAGATGAGCAGTTCTTC.

CDR3 nucleotide sequence: TGTGCCAGCAGCTTCGGGACAGGGGGTGTCGTGCAGTCTGGAAACACCATATATTTT. Encoded protein: CASSFGTGGVVQSGNTIYF. The rearrangement links TRBV4-2 to TRBJ1-3, with TRBD1 identical over 11 bases. The length of the CDR3 is 19 residues. Germline CDR1 reads LGHNA; CDR2 reads YNFKEQ. The V and J ends lost 5 bases and 1 base, in that order; junction bases with no gene match: 13.

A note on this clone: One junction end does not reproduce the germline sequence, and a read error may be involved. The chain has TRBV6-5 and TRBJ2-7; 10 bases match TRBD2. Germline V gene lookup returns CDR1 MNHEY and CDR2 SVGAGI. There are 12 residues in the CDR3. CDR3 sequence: CASSTSSGSRHF. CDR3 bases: TGTGCCAGCAGTACATCTAGCGGGAGTAGGCACTTC.

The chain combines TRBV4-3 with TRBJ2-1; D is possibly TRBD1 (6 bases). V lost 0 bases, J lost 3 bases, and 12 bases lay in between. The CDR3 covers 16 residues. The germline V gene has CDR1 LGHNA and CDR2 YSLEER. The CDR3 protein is CASSQDTGKDYNEQFF. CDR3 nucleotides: TGCGCCAGCAGCCAAGACACAGGGAAGGACTACAATGAGCAGTTCTTC.

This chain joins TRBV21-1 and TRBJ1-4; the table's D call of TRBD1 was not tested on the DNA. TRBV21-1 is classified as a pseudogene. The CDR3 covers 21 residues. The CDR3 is CASSKEGRDRGVPATNEKLFF. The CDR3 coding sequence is TGTGCCAGCAGCAAAGAGGGGAGGGACAGGGGCGTCCCTGCAACTAATGAAAAACTGTTTTTT.

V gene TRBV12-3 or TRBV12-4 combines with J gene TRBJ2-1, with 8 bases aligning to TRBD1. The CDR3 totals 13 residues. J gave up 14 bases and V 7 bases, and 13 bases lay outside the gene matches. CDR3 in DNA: TGTGCCAGCACCCAAGGGAAATCGGACAGGGAGTTCTTC. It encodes CASTQGKSDREFF.

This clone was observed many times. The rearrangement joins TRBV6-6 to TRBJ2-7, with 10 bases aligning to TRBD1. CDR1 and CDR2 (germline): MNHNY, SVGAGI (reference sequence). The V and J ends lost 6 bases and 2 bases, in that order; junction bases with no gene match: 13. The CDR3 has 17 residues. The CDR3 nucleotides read TGTGCCAGCAGCCGAAGCTCCGGGACAGGGGATACCTACGAGCAGTACTTC. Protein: CASSRSSGTGDTYEQYF.

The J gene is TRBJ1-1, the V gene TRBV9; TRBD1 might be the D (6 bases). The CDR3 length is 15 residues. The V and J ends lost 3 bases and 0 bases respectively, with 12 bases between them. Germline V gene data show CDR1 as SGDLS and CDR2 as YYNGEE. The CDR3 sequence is CASSGAGTLNTEAFF. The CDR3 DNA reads TGTGCCAGCAGCGGTGCCGGGACATTGAACACTGAAGCTTTCTTT.

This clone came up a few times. CDR3 DNA: TGTGCCAGCAGCTCCAGCGGGGGGGCCGACACCGGGGAGCTGTTTTTT. Its translation: CASSSSGGADTGELFF. The chain employs TRBV9 and TRBJ2-2, with 10 bases fitting TRBD2. V trimming: 4 bases; J trimming: 3 bases; junction bases outside the gene matches: 6. The CDR3 extends over 16 amino acids. In germline, CDR1 is SGDLS, CDR2 YYNGEE.

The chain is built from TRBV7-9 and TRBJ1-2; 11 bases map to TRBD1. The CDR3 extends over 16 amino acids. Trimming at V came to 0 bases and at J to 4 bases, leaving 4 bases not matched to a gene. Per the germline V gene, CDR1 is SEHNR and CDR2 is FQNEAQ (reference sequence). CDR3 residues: CASSLAGTGGIYGYTF. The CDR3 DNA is TGTGCCAGCAGCTTAGCCGGGACAGGGGGTATCTATGGCTACACCTTC.

CDR3 sequence reads: CASSPPTQGAAGNTIYF. DNA of the CDR3: TGTGCCAGCTCACCGCCAACACAGGGGGCCGCTGGAAACACCATATATTTT. The chain recombines TRBV18 with TRBJ1-3; 9 bases agree with TRBD1. V gave up 3 bases and J gave up 2 bases; unmatched junction bases: 8. Germline V gene lookup returns CDR1 KGHSH and CDR2 LQKENI. There are 17 residues in the CDR3.